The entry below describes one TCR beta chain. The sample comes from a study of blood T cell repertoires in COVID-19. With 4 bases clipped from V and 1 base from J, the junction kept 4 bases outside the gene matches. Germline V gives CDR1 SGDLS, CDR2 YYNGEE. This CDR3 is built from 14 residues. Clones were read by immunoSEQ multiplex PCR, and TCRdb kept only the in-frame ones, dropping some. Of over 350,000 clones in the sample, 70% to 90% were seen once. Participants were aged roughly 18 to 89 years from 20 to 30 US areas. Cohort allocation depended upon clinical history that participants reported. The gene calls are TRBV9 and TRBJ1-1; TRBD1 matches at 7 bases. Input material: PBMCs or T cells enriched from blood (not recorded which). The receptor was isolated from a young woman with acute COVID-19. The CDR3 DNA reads TGTGCCAGCAGCCCCGGACAGGCGAACACTGAAGCTTTCTTT. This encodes CASSPGQANTEAFF.